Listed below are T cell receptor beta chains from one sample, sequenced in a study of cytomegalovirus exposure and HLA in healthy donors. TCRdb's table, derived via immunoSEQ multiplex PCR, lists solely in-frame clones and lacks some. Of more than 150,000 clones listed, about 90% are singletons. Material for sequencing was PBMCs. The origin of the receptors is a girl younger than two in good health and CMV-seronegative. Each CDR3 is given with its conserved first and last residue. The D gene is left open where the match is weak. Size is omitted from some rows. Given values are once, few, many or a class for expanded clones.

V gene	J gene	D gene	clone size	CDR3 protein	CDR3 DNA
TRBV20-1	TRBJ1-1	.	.	CSAIPLDVAF	TGCAGTGCTATCCCTCTCGATGTAGCCTTT
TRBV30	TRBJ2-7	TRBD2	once	CACGAGNEQYF	TGTGCCTGTGGAGCGGGGAACGAGCAGTACTTC
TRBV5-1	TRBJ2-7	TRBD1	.	CASSLEGTGLYEQYF	TGCGCCAGCAGCTTGGAAGGGACAGGGCTCTACGAGCAGTACTTC
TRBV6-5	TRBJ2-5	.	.	CASEKLGGQETQYF	TGTGCCAGCGAAAAACTCGGGGGCCAAGAGACCCAGTACTTC
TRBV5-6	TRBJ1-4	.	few	CASSLAGEEATNEKLFF	TGTGCCAGCAGCTTGGCCGGGGAGGAGGCAACTAATGAAAAACTGTTTTTT
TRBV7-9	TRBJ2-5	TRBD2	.	CASRAGEETQYF	TGTGCCAGCAGGGCGGGAGAAGAGACCCAGTACTTC
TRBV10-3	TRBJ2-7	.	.	CAISGFPPTYEQYF	TGTGCCATCAGTGGCTTCCCACCTACCTACGAGCAGTACTTC
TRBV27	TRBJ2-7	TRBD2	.	CASRYGEGRPYEQYF	TGTGCCAGCAGGTATGGGGAGGGGAGGCCCTACGAGCAGTACTTC
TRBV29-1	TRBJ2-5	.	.	CSVEGASQETQYF	TGCAGCGTTGAAGGCGCAAGCCAAGAGACCCAGTACTTC
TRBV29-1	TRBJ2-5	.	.	CSVNLSWGDQETQYF	TGCAGCGTTAACTTATCTTGGGGAGACCAAGAGACCCAGTACTTC
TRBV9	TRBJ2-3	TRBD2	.	CASSVDRTSGEKVNTQYF	TGTGCCAGCAGCGTAGATCGGACTAGCGGAGAAAAAGTGAATACGCAGTATTTT
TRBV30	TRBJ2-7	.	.	CAWSVPRVGWEQYF	TGTGCCTGGAGTGTACCCCGTGTGGGCTGGGAGCAGTACTTC
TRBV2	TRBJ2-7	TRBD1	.	CASFEGTGTHEQYF	TGTGCCAGCTTCGAAGGGACAGGGACTCACGAGCAGTACTTC
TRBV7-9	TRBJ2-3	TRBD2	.	CASSQEPGLAGVKDTQYF	TGTGCCAGCAGTCAAGAACCGGGACTAGCGGGAGTGAAAGATACGCAGTATTTT
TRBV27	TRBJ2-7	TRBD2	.	CASSLGPAGGVNEQYF	TGTGCCAGCAGTTTAGGGCCCGCGGGAGGAGTCAACGAGCAGTACTTC
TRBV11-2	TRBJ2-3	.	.	CASSLEWAPHTDTQYF	TGTGCCAGCAGCTTAGAATGGGCCCCCCACACAGATACGCAGTATTTT
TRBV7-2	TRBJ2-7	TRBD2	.	CASSPTLAGASYEQYF	TGTGCCAGCAGCCCTACATTAGCGGGAGCCTCCTACGAGCAGTACTTC
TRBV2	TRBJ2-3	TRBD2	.	CACSLAGVTDTQYF	TGTGCCTGTTCTCTAGCGGGGGTCACAGATACGCAGTATTTT
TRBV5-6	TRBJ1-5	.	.	CASSRDSYSNQPQHF	TGTGCCAGCAGTCGCGACAGTTATAGCAATCAGCCCCAGCATTTT
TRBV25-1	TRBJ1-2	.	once	CASSPAGAGVNGYTF	TGTGCCAGCAGTCCCGCTGGGGCGGGGGTTAATGGCTACACCTTC
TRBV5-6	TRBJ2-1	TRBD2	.	CASRPRTSGPGNEQFF	TGTGCCAGCAGGCCCCGGACTAGCGGCCCGGGGAATGAGCAGTTCTTC
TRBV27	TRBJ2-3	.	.	CASSWTPGTDTQYF	TGTGCCAGCAGTTGGACTCCTGGCACAGATACGCAGTATTTT
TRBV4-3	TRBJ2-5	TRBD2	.	CASSLKLAGDQETQYF	TGCGCCAGCAGCCTAAAACTAGCGGGAGACCAAGAGACCCAGTACTTC
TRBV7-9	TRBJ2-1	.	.	CSSSLGGVHNEQFF	TGTTCCAGCAGCTTAGGAGGTGTCCACAATGAGCAGTTCTTC
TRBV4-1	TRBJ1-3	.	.	CASSQVTGPSGNTIYF	TGCGCCAGCAGCCAAGTTACAGGGCCCTCTGGAAACACCATATATTTT
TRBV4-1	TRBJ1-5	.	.	CASSQELAGRSNQPQHF	TGCGCCAGCAGCCAAGAATTGGCAGGCCGAAGCAATCAGCCCCAGCATTTT
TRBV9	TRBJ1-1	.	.	CASSVGGQGNTEAFF	TGTGCCAGCAGCGTAGGCGGTCAGGGAAACACTGAAGCTTTCTTT
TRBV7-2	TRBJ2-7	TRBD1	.	CASSLSQGLYEQYF	TGTGCCAGCAGCTTATCACAGGGGCTCTACGAGCAGTACTTC
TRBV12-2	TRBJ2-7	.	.	CASRSTPPTGYNEQYF	TGTGCAAGTCGCTCCACGCCTCCGACAGGGTACAACGAGCAGTACTTC
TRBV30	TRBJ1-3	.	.	CAWSEGGGSGNTIYF	TGTGCCTGGAGCGAGGGGGGGGGCTCTGGAAACACCATATATTTT
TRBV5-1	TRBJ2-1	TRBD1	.	CASSHRDRAGNEQFF	TGCGCCAGCAGCCACCGGGACAGGGCTGGGAATGAGCAGTTCTTC
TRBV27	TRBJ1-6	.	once	CASSLGGDASPLHF	TGTGCCAGCAGTTTAGGAGGGGATGCTTCACCCCTCCACTTT
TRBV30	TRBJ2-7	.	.	CAWSVDRPSYEQYF	TGTGCCTGGAGTGTCGACAGGCCCTCCTACGAGCAGTACTTC
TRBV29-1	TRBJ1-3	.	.	CSVAVHSGNTIYF	TGCAGCGTTGCCGTACACTCTGGAAACACCATATATTTT
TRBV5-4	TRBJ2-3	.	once	CASSLASAYTQYF	TGTGCCAGCAGCTTGGCGAGCGCATATACGCAGTATTTT
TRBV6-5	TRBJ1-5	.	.	CASSPRGLQPQHF	TGTGCCAGCAGCCCAAGGGGGTTGCAGCCCCAGCATTTT
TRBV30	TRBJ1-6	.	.	CAWSKHPTGYNSPLHF	TGTGCCTGGAGTAAACATCCTACAGGTTATAATTCACCCCTCCACTTT
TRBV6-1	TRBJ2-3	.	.	CASSDPEPDTQYF	TGTGCCAGCAGTGACCCTGAGCCAGATACGCAGTATTTT
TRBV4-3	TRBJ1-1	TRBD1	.	CASSQVLLRTGGESEAFF	TGCGCCAGCAGCCAAGTTTTGTTGCGGACAGGGGGCGAATCTGAAGCTTTCTTT
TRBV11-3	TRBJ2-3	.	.	CASSFRGTDTQYF	TGTGCCAGCAGCTTTCGGGGCACAGATACGCAGTATTTT
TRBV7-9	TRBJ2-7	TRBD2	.	CSSSKAGPYEQYF	TGTTCCAGCAGCAAAGCGGGACCCTACGAGCAGTACTTC
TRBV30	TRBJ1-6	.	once	CAWGQNNSPLHF	TGTGCCTGGGGACAAAATAATTCACCCCTCCACTTT
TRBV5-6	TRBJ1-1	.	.	CASSLGGEAFF	TGTGCCAGCAGCTTAGGGGGTGAAGCTTTCTTT
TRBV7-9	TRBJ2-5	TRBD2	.	CASSLAWEWTSGRETQYF	TGTGCCAGCAGCTTAGCTTGGGAGTGGACTAGCGGGAGAGAGACCCAGTACTTC
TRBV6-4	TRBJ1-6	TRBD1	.	CASSRDSDNSPLHF	TGTGCCAGCAGTCGGGACAGCGATAATTCACCCCTCCACTTT